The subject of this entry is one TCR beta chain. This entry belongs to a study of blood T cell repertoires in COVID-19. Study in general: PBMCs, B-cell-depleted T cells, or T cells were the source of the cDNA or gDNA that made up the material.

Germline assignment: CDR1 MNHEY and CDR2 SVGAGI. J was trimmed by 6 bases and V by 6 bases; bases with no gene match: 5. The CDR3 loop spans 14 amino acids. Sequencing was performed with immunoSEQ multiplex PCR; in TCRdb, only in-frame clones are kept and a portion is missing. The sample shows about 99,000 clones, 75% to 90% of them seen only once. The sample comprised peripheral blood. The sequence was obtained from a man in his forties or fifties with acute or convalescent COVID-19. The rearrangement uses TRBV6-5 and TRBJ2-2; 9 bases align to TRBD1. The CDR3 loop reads CASSARQGAGELFF. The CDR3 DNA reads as TGTGCCAGCAGCGCCAGACAGGGGGCCGGGGAGCTGTTTTTT.